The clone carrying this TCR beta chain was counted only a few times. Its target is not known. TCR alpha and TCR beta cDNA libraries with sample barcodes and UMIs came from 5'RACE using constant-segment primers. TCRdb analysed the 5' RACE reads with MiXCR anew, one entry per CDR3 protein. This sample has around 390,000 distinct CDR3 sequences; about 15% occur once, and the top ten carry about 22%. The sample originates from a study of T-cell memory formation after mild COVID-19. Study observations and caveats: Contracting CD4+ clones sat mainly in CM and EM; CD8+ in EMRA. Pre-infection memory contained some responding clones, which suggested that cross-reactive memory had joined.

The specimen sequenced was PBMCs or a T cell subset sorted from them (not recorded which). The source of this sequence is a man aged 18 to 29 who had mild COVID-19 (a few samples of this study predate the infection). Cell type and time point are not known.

The CDR3 DNA follows: TGCAGTGCTAAGGGACAGTTGAACACTGAAGCTTTCTTT. Protein: CSAKGQLNTEAFF. This chain uses TRBV20-1 with TRBJ1-1; 7 bases are shared with TRBD1. Germline V gene lookup returns CDR1 DFQATT and CDR2 SNEGSKA (reference sequence). CDR3 length: 13 residues. V was pared by 4 bases and J by 0 bases, with 2 bases of the junction left unmatched.